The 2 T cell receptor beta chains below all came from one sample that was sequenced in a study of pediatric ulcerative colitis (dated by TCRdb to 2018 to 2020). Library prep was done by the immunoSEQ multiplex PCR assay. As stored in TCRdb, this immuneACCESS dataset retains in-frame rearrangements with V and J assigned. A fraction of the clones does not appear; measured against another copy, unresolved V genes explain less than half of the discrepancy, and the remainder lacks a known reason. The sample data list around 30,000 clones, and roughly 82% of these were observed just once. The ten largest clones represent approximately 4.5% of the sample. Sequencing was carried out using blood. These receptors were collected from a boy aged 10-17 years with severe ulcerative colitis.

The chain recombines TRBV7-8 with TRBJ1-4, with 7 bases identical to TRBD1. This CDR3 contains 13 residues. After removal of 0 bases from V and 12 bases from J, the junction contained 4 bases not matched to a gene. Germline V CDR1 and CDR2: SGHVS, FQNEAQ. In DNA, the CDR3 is TGTGCCAGCAGCTTAGCGCCCGGGACAGAACTGTTTTTT. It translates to CASSLAPGTELFF.

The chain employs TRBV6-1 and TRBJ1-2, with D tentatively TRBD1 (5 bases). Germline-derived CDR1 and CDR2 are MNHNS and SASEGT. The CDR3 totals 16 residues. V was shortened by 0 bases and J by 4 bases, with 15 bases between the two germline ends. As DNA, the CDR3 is TGTGCCAGCAGTGAAGCGGCCGGGACGCTTGTCTATGGCTACACCTTC. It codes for CASSEAAGTLVYGYTF.